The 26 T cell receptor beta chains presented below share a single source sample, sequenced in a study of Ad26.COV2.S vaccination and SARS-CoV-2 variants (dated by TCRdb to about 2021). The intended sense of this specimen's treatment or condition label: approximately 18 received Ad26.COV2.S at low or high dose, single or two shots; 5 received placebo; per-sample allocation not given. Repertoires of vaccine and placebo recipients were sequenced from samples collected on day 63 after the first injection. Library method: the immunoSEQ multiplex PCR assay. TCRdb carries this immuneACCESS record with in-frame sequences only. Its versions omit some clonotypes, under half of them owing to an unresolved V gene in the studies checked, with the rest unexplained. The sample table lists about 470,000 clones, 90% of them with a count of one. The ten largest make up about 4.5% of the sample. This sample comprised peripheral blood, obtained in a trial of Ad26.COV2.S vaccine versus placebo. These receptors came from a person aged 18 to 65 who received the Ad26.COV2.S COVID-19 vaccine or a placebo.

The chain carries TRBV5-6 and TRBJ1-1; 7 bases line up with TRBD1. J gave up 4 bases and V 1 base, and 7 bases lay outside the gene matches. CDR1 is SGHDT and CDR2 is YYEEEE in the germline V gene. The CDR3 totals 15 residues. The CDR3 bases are TGTGCCAGCAGCTTGACGAGGGGGCTGGGCACTGAAGCTTTCTTT. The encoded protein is CASSLTRGLGTEAFF.

The CDR3 here is CASSSQGNTEAFF. The CDR3 DNA sequence: TGTGCCAGCAGCTCGCAGGGGAACACTGAAGCTTTCTTT. The chain uses TRBV7-2 and TRBJ1-1; D may be TRBD1 (5 bases). CDR1 and CDR2 from the germline V gene are SGHTA and FQGNSA. The CDR3 is 13 residues long. Trimming removed 4 bases at V and 1 base at J, with 7 bases between.

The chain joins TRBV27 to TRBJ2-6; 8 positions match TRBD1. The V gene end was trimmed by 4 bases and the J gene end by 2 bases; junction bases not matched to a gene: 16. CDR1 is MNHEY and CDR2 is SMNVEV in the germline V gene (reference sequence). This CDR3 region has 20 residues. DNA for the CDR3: TGTGCCAGCAGTTATGTTTCCGTTTCGGGACAGGCGCCTGGGGCCAACGTCCTGACTTTC. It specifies CASSYVSVSGQAPGANVLTF.

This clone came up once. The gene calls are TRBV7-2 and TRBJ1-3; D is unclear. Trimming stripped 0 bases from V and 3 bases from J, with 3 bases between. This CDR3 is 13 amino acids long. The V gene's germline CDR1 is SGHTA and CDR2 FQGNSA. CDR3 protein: CASSLASGNTIYF. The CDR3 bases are TGTGCCAGCAGCTTAGCCAGTGGAAACACCATATATTTT.

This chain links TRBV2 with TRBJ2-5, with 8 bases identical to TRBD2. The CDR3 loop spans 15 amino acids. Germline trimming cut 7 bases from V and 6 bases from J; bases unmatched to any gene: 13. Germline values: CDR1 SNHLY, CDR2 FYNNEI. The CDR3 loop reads CASTSRAGAAKTQYF. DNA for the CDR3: TGTGCCAGCACCTCACGAGCGGGAGCTGCGAAGACCCAGTACTTC. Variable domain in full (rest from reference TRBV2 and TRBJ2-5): EPEVTQTPSHQVTQMGQEVILRCVPISNHLYFYWYRQILGQKVEFLVSFYNNEISEKSEIFDDQFSVERPDGSNFTLKIRSTKLEDSAMYFCASTSRAGAAKTQYFGPGTRLLVL.

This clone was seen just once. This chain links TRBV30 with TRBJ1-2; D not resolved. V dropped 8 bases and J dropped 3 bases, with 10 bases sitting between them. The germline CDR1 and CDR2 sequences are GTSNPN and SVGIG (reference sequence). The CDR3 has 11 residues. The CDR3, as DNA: TGTGCCCGACTGAGAGACTATGGCTACACCTTC. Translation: CARLRDYGYTF.

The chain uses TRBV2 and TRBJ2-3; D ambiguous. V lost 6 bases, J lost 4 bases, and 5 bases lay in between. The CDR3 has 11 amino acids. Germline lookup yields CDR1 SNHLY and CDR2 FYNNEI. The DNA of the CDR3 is TGTGCCAGCAGCAGGTCAGATACGCAGTATTTT. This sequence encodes CASSRSDTQYF.

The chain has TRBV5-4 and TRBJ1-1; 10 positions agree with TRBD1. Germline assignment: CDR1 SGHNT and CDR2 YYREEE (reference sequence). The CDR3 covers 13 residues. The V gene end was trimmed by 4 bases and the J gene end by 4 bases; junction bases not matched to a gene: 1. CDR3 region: CASSRDRGTEAFF. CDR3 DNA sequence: TGTGCCAGCAGCCGGGACAGGGGCACTGAAGCTTTCTTT. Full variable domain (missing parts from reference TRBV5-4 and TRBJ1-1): ETGVTQSPTHLIKTRGQQVTLRCSSQSGHNTVSWYQQALGQGPQFIFQYYREEENGRGNFPPRFSGLQFPNYSSELNVNALELDDSALYLCASSRDRGTEAFFGQGTRLTVV.

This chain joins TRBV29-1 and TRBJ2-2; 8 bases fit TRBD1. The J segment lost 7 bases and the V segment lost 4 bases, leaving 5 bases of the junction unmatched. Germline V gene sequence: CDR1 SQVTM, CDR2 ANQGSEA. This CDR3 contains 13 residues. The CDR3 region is CSVGDRGDGELFF. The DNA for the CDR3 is TGCAGCGTTGGAGACAGGGGAGACGGGGAGCTGTTTTTT.

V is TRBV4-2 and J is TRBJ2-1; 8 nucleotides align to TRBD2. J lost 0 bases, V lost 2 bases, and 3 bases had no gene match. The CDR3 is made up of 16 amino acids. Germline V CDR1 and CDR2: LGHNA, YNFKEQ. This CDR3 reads CASSQREGSSYNEQFF. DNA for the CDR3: TGTGCCAGCAGCCAACGGGAGGGGAGCTCCTACAATGAGCAGTTCTTC.

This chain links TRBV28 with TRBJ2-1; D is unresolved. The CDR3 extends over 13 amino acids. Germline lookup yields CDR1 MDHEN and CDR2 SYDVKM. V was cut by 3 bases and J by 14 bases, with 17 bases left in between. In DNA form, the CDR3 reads TGTGCCAGCAGTTTCTCTGAGGACCGGTGGAAGTTCTTC. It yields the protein CASSFSEDRWKFF.

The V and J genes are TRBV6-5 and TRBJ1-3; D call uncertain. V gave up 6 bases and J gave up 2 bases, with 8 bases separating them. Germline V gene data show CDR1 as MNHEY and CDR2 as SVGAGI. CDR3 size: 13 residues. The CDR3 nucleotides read TGTGCCAGCAGACAAGCACCTGGAAACACCATATATTTT. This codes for CASRQAPGNTIYF.

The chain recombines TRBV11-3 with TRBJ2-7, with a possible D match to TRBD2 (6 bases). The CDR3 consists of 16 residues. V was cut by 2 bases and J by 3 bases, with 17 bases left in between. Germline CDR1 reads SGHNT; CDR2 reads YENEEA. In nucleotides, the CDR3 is TGTGCCAGCAGCTTACCGGGGCAGGAGGGGTACTACGAGCAGTACTTC. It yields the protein CASSLPGQEGYYEQYF.

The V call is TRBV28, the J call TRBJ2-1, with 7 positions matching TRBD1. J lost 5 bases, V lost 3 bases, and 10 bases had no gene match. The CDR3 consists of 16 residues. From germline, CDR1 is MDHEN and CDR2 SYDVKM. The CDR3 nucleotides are TGTGCCAGCAGTTTCCCCAGGGGGACACCTAACAATGAGCAGTTCTTC. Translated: CASSFPRGTPNNEQFF.

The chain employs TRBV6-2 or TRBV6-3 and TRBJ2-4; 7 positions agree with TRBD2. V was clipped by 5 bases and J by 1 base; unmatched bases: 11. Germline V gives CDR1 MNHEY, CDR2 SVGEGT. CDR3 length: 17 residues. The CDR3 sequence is CASSDPRGAGAKNIQYF. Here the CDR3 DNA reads TGTGCCAGCAGTGATCCTCGGGGAGCGGGGGCCAAAAACATTCAGTACTTC.

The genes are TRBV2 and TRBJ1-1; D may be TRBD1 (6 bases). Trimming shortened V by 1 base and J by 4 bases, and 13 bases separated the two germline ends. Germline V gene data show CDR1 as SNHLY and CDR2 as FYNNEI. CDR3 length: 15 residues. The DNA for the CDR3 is TGTGCCAGCAGTGAAGAACAGGGTACGGCCACTGAAGCTTTCTTT. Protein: CASSEEQGTATEAFF.

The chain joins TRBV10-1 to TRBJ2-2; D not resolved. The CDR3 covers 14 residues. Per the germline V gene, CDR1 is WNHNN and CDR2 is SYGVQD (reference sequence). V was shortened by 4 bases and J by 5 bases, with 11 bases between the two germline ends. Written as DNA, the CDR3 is TGCGCCAGCAGTGTTGCAGAACAAACCGGGGAGCTGTTTTTT. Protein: CASSVAEQTGELFF.

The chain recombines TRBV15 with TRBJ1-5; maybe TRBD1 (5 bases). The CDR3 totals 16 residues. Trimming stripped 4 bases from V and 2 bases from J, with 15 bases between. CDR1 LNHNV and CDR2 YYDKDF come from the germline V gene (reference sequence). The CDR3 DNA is TGTGCCACCAGCACCCGGGACCCAGGAGGCAATCAGCCCCAGCATTTT. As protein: CATSTRDPGGNQPQHF.

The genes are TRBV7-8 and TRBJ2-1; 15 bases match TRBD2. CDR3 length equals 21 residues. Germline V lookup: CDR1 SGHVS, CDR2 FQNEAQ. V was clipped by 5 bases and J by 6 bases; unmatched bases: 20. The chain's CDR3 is CASSPLGRSGTSGRQGNEQFF. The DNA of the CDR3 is TGTGCCAGCAGCCCATTAGGACGGTCCGGGACTAGCGGGAGGCAGGGCAATGAGCAGTTCTTC.

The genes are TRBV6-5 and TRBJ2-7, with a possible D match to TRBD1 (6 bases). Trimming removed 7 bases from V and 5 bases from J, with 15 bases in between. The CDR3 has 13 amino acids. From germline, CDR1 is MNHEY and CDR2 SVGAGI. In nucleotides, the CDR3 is TGTGCCAGCAATGGGGGCCCAGCCCACGAGCAGTACTTC. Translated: CASNGGPAHEQYF.

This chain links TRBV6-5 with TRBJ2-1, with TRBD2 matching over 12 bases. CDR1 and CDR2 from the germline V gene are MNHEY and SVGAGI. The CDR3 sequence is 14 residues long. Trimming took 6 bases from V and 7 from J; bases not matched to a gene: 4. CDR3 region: CASSRTSGVNEQFF. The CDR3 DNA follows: TGTGCCAGCAGCCGGACTAGCGGGGTAAATGAGCAGTTCTTC.

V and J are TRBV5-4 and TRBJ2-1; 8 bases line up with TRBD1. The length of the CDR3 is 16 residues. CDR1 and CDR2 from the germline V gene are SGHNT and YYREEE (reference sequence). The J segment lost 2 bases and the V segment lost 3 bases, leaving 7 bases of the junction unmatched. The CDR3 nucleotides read TGTGCCAGCAGCTCCCCCGGGACAGGAGCCTACAATGAGCAGTTCTTC. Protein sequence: CASSSPGTGAYNEQFF.

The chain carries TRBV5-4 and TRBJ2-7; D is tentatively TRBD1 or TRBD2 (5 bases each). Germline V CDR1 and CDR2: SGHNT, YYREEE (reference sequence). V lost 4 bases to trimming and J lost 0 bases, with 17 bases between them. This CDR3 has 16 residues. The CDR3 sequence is CASSIPGPMSSYEQYF. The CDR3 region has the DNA TGTGCCAGCAGCATACCGGGACCTATGAGCTCCTACGAGCAGTACTTC.

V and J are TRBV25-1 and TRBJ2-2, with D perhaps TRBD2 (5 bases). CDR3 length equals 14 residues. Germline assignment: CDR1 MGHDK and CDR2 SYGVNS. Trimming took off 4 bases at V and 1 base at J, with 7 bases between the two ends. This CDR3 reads CASSGGLNTGELFF. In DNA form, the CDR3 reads TGTGCCAGCAGTGGAGGGCTGAACACCGGGGAGCTGTTTTTT.

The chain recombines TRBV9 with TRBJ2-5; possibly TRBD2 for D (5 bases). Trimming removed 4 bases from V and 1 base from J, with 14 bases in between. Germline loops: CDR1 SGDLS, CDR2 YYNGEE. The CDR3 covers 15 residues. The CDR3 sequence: CASSSLAGRQETQYF. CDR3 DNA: TGTGCCAGCAGCTCTCTGGCGGGCCGCCAAGAGACCCAGTACTTC.

CDR3 sequence (DNA): TGTGCCAGCGACGGTCAGGGGAGCGATGGCTACACCTTC. Encoded protein: CASDGQGSDGYTF. The gene calls are TRBV5-4 and TRBJ1-2; D is possibly TRBD1 (6 bases). Germline CDR1 reads SGHNT; CDR2 reads YYREEE (reference sequence). This CDR3 is 13 amino acids long. Between the trimmed V and J ends, which lost 7 bases and 6 bases, there was a span of 16 bases.